The 16 T cell receptor beta chains listed next were all sequenced from one sample in a study of cytomegalovirus exposure and HLA in healthy donors. PCR employed 60 Vbeta and 13 Jbeta primers. Produced via immunoSEQ multiplex PCR; TCRdb's table is partial and in-frame only. Of some 88,000 clones listed, approximately 71% are singletons. Sequencing input: PBMCs. The receptors were sampled from a young woman in good health and CMV-seropositive.

This rearrangement joins TRBV6-5 to TRBJ1-2, with TRBD1 as a possible D gene (5 bases). The V gene lost 7 bases and the J gene lost 7 bases, with 19 bases spanning the gap. This CDR3 spans 14 amino acids. The V gene's germline CDR1 is MNHEY and CDR2 SVGAGI. CDR3 residues: CASTRGREGFGYTF. CDR3 sequence (DNA): TGTGCCAGCACCCGGGGTAGGGAGGGGTTTGGCTACACCTTC.

This clone has just a few counts. V is TRBV6-1 and J is TRBJ1-1, with TRBD1 as a possible D gene (5 bases). The CDR3 is made up of 12 amino acids. CDR1 is MNHNS, CDR2 SASEGT, per germline. Between the trimmed V and J ends, which lost 0 bases and 7 bases, there was a span of 6 bases. The CDR3 region is CASSEARDEAFF. The CDR3 DNA reads TGTGCCAGCAGTGAAGCCAGGGATGAAGCTTTCTTT.

This clone was detected only once. The chain has TRBV6-6 and TRBJ2-5, with 7 bases identical to TRBD2. V shed 8 bases and J 2 bases; nucleotides not matched to a gene: 11. CDR3 length: 15 residues. CDR1 MNHNY and CDR2 SVGAGI come from the germline V gene (reference sequence). In nucleotides, the CDR3 is TGTGCCAGCTGGGGTGAGGCGGGACTACAAGAGACCCAGTACTTC. Protein sequence: CASWGEAGLQETQYF.

With regard to this clone: The sample contains more than one DNA sequence encoding this CDR3. The chain is built from TRBV29-1 and TRBJ1-5; D gene uncertain. The CDR3 sequence is 13 residues long. In germline, CDR1 is SQVTM, CDR2 ANQGSEA. The V end lost 4 bases, the J end lost 1 base, and 8 bases lay between the germline ends. The CDR3 is CSVGSESNQPQHF. CDR3 in DNA: TGCAGCGTTGGGAGTGAAAGCAATCAGCCCCAGCATTTT. The variable domain in full, completed from reference TRBV29-1 and TRBJ1-5, reads SAVISQKPSRDICQRGTSLTIQCQVDSQVTMMFWYRQQPGQSLTLIATANQGSEATYESGFVIDKFPISRPNLTFSTLTVSNMSPEDSSIYLCSVGSESNQPQHFGDGTRLSIL.

This clone has only one observation. This chain links TRBV6-1 with TRBJ1-2; a weak D match, TRBD1 (5 bases). Germline-derived CDR1 and CDR2 are MNHNS and SASEGT. V was cut by 1 base and J by 7 bases, with 16 bases left in between. CDR3 length: 15 amino acids. The CDR3 spells CASSEESRAFGGYTF. The CDR3 region has the DNA TGTGCCAGCAGTGAAGAGTCCAGGGCCTTTGGTGGCTACACCTTC.

This clone has just a few counts. The chain has TRBV2 and TRBJ2-3, with TRBD1 matching over 7 bases. The length of the CDR3 is 14 residues. Trimming at V came to 5 bases and at J to 3 bases, leaving 5 bases not matched to a gene. CDR1 is SNHLY, CDR2 FYNNEI, per germline. The CDR3 DNA is TGTGCCAGCAGTACTCACAGGGGAACAGATACGCAGTATTTT. Translated, it gives CASSTHRGTDTQYF.

The chain employs TRBV15 and TRBJ1-6, with unresolved D. From germline, CDR1 is LNHNV and CDR2 YYDKDF (reference sequence). The V end was cut by 8 bases, the J end by 3 bases, with 14 bases between. The CDR3 has 15 residues. The CDR3 region has the DNA TGTGCCACCTCATCCGCGGGTGGCTATAATTCACCCCTCCACTTT. It translates to CATSSAGGYNSPLHF.

The genes are TRBV29-1 and TRBJ2-3; the D is unclear. Per germline, CDR1 SQVTM and CDR2 ANQGSEA. The CDR3 is made up of 11 amino acids. V was trimmed by 3 bases and J by 4 bases, leaving 5 bases between them. The CDR3 sequence: CSVDYPDTQYF. The CDR3 coding sequence is TGCAGCGTTGACTATCCAGATACGCAGTATTTT.

The J gene is TRBJ2-7, the V gene TRBV7-2; D might be TRBD2 (5 bases). The CDR3 sequence is 16 residues long. The V gene's germline CDR1 is SGHTA and CDR2 FQGNSA. The germline V and J ends were trimmed by 5 bases and 1 base, with 18 bases remaining between them. CDR3 sequence (DNA): TGTGCCAGCAGCCCGTACCCTAGCACCCCATCCTACGAGCAGTACTTC. Translation gives CASSPYPSTPSYEQYF.

This clone was seen a few times. The chain couples TRBV28 to TRBJ2-1, with TRBD1 matching over 8 bases. After removal of 2 bases from V and 9 bases from J, the junction contained 6 bases not matched to a gene. The CDR3 consists of 14 residues. Germline V lookup: CDR1 MDHEN, CDR2 SYDVKM. Here the CDR3 reads CASSLPLTGGEQFF. In DNA, the CDR3 is TGTGCCAGCAGTTTACCACTTACAGGGGGTGAGCAGTTCTTC. Together with reference TRBV28 and TRBJ2-1, the CDR3 gives the full variable domain: DVKVTQSSRYLVKRTGEKVFLECVQDMDHENMFWYRQDPGLGLRLIYFSYDVKMKEKGDIPEGYSVSREKKERFSLILESASTNQTSMYLCASSLPLTGGEQFFGPGTRLTVL.

The count of this clone is one. The V gene is TRBV14, the J gene TRBJ2-5, with unresolved D. CDR1 is SGHDN and CDR2 is FVKESK in the germline V gene. V gave up 3 bases and J gave up 8 bases, with 7 bases separating them. There are 11 residues in the CDR3. CDR3: CASSQSQTQYF. CDR3 nucleotides: TGTGCCAGCAGCCAGTCACAAACCCAGTACTTC.

The V gene is TRBV9, the J gene TRBJ1-2; a possible D gene is TRBD1 (6 bases). With 3 bases removed from V and 8 bases from J, the gap between germline ends came to 11 bases. The CDR3 sequence is 12 residues long. Germline V CDR1 and CDR2: SGDLS, YYNGEE. The CDR3 coding sequence is TGTGCCAGCAGCGGGGAGGGGGAGGGCTACACCTTC. Translating gives CASSGEGEGYTF.

The J gene is TRBJ2-7, the V gene TRBV19, with TRBD1 matching 8 bases. The V segment lost 6 bases and the J segment 6 bases; nucleotides outside the gene matches: 10. The CDR3 is made up of 14 amino acids. CDR1 and CDR2 (germline): LNHDA, SQIVND (reference sequence). In DNA form, the CDR3 reads TGTGCCAGTAGCGTGTTGACAGGGGTCTCCGAGCAGTACTTC. Translation gives CASSVLTGVSEQYF.

V gene TRBV7-2 combines with J gene TRBJ2-2; TRBD1 agrees at 9 bases. Per germline, CDR1 SGHTA and CDR2 FQGNSA. This CDR3 contains 16 residues. The ends lost 3 bases at V and 4 bases at J; junction bases unmatched: 6. This CDR3 is CASSFPGQGVTGELFF. In DNA, the CDR3 is TGTGCCAGCAGCTTTCCGGGACAGGGAGTCACCGGGGAGCTGTTTTTT.

The CDR3: CASSPSGAGKAGELFF. CDR3 DNA: TGTGCCAGCAGCCCATCTGGAGCGGGAAAGGCCGGGGAGCTGTTTTTT. The chain links TRBV7-3 to TRBJ2-2; 7 bases fit TRBD2. The V gene end was trimmed by 5 bases and the J gene end by 6 bases; junction bases not matched to a gene: 12. This CDR3 comprises 16 residues. The germline V gene encodes CDR1 SGHTA and CDR2 FQGTGA.

V is TRBV19 and J is TRBJ1-5; TRBD1 matches 7 bases. Germline trimming cut 6 bases from V and 7 bases from J; bases unmatched to any gene: 15. The CDR3 sequence is 16 residues long. CDR1 and CDR2 (germline): LNHDA, SQIVND (reference sequence). CDR3 DNA sequence: TGTGCCAGTAGCATACAGGGGACCACCGGAGTACAGCCCCAGCATTTT. It encodes CASSIQGTTGVQPQHF. Filled out from reference TRBV19 and TRBJ1-5, the complete variable domain reads DGGITQSPKYLFRKEGQNVTLSCEQNLNHDAMYWYRQDPGQGLRLIYYSQIVNDFQKGDIAEGYSVSREKKESFPLTVTSAQKNPTAFYLCASSIQGTTGVQPQHFGDGTRLSIL.